A selection of T cell receptor beta chains follows, all from one sample in a study of blood T cell repertoires in COVID-19. Assay: immunoSEQ multiplex PCR; the TCRdb copy retains only in-frame clones and omits some. This sample yields around 260,000 clones, of which approximately 85% are seen a single time; 0.7% to 0.9% belongs to the top ten. The sequenced material came from peripheral blood. The receptors shown here come from a human donor with COVID-19, enrolled during active disease. The donor label of this sample is uncertain. Both conserved end residues are part of each CDR3. D genes are given only for firm matches. Where a row states a size, it is once, few, many or the class of an expanded clone; other rows omit it.

CDR3nt	CDR3aa	v_gene	d_gene	abundance	j_gene
TGTGCCAGCGAAGCCAGCGGGGGGCCGACCTACGAGCAGTACTTC	CASEASGGPTYEQYF	TRBV28	TRBD2	.	TRBJ2-7
TGTGCCAGTAGTATGGGCCCGAACACTGAAGCTTTCTTT	CASSMGPNTEAFF	TRBV19	.	.	TRBJ1-1
TGTGCCACCAGTGATGTAGCGGGAGTGGCCTACAATGAGCAGTTCTTC	CATSDVAGVAYNEQFF	TRBV24-1	TRBD2	.	TRBJ2-1
TGTGCCAGCAGTTCCTCCGGCAGGGCGTTTTATGGCTACACCTTC	CASSSSGRAFYGYTF	TRBV28	.	.	TRBJ1-2
TGTGCCTGGAAAGGGGTAGCAGGGGGCTTCTATGGCTACACCTTC	CAWKGVAGGFYGYTF	TRBV30	TRBD1	.	TRBJ1-2
TGTGCCAGCAGCCCGACCCACACAGCTACTGGAAACACCATATATTTT	CASSPTHTATGNTIYF	TRBV7-8	.	.	TRBJ1-3
TGTGCCAGCAGCTGGAGGACTAGCGGGGATAAATCCGGGGATACGCAGTATTTT	CASSWRTSGDKSGDTQYF	TRBV5-6	TRBD2	.	TRBJ2-3
TGCGCCAGCAGCTTGCCCGACGGAGCTAACTATGGCTACACCTTC	CASSLPDGANYGYTF	TRBV5-1	.	.	TRBJ1-2
TGTGCCAGCAGCCAAGATCTGGCGGGGGGCACCTACGAGCAGTACTTC	CASSQDLAGGTYEQYF	TRBV3-1/TRBV3-2	TRBD2	once	TRBJ2-7
TGTGCCAGTAGCGGACAACCCTCTGGAAACACCATATATTTT	CASSGQPSGNTIYF	TRBV19	.	.	TRBJ1-3
TGTGCCGCGGGTCTCGAAGGACAGGGCCGCGCTCTTGGCTACACCTTC	CAAGLEGQGRALGYTF	TRBV28	TRBD1	few	TRBJ1-2
TGTGCCAGCAGTTTGGACAATCAAGAGACCCAGTACTTC	CASSLDNQETQYF	TRBV28	.	.	TRBJ2-5
TGTGCCAGCAGTTATTCAGGGGTAGAAACTGAAGCTTTCTTT	CASSYSGVETEAFF	TRBV6-5	.	.	TRBJ1-1
TGTGCCAGCAGCTCAACGACTAGCGGGAGTTTCTACGAGCAGTACTTC	CASSSTTSGSFYEQYF	TRBV14	TRBD2	.	TRBJ2-7
TGTGCCAGCAGATCGACAGGGGGCGTTTCACAGCCCCAGCATTTT	CASRSTGGVSQPQHF	TRBV6-5	TRBD1	.	TRBJ1-5
TGTGCCAGCAGTTTACAGGGTCGTAAGGTCATTCAGTACTTC	CASSLQGRKVIQYF	TRBV28	.	.	TRBJ2-4
TGTGCCAGTAGTATTTTGACAGCTCCTAACTATGGCTACACCTTC	CASSILTAPNYGYTF	TRBV19	.	.	TRBJ1-2
TGTGCCAGAAGCCCCCGACTAGCGGCAATCTCCTACGAGCAGTACTTC	CARSPRLAAISYEQYF	TRBV5-3	TRBD2	once	TRBJ2-7
TGCGCCAGCAGCCGATCAGGGTTGAGCGATGAGCAGTTCTTC	CASSRSGLSDEQFF	TRBV23-1	.	once	TRBJ2-1
TGTGCCAGCAGCCAAACACAGGGGTACAATGAGCAGTTCTTC	CASSQTQGYNEQFF	TRBV3-1/TRBV3-2	TRBD1	.	TRBJ2-1
TGTGCCAGCAGCTCCGGTTTCGGGGTCGACAATGAGCAGTTCTTC	CASSSGFGVDNEQFF	TRBV11-3	.	.	TRBJ2-1
TGTGCCAGCGCCCGCTCCGGGACAGGGGCCGAAAAACTGTTTTTT	CASARSGTGAEKLFF	TRBV28	TRBD1	.	TRBJ1-4
TGTGCCAGCAGTGAATACGCAACAGGGGTTGGCTACGAGCAGTACTTC	CASSEYATGVGYEQYF	TRBV6-1	TRBD1	.	TRBJ2-7
TGTGCCAGTAGTACCCAGGGGGCAATGTCTGAAGCTTTCTTT	CASSTQGAMSEAFF	TRBV19	TRBD1	.	TRBJ1-1
TGCGCCAGCAGCTTGGAAGGAGATAGCAATCAGCCCCAGCATTTT	CASSLEGDSNQPQHF	TRBV5-1	.	.	TRBJ1-5
TGTGCCAGCAGCCTTCCACAGGACAGAACCGGGGAGCTGTTTTTT	CASSLPQDRTGELFF	TRBV4-2	.	.	TRBJ2-2
TGTGCCAGCAGCAATCCCGGGACTAGCGGATCCTACGAGCAGTACTTC	CASSNPGTSGSYEQYF	TRBV11-2	TRBD2	once	TRBJ2-7
TGTGCCAGCAGTTTATTCCCGGGACAAATAGTTTCTGGGGCCAACGTCCTGACTTTC	CASSLFPGQIVSGANVLTF	TRBV27	.	.	TRBJ2-6
TGCAGCGTTGACTCGGGATCTGGGGCCAACGTCCTGACTTTC	CSVDSGSGANVLTF	TRBV29-1	.	.	TRBJ2-6